The 12 T cell receptor beta chains in this list originate from one sample, sequenced in a study of blood T cell repertoires in COVID-19. Assay: immunoSEQ multiplex PCR; the TCRdb copy retains only in-frame clones and omits some. The data show about 87,000 clones, approximately 89% seen once. Material for sequencing was peripheral blood. These receptors were collected from a human donor with acute or convalescent COVID-19. The donor label of this sample is uncertain.

This chain uses TRBV9 with TRBJ1-4; D may be TRBD1 (5 bases). Germline-derived CDR1 and CDR2 are SGDLS and YYNGEE. There are 15 residues in the CDR3. Trimming stripped 0 bases from V and 8 bases from J, with 14 bases between. The CDR3 bases are TGTGCCAGCAGCGTAGGTCAGGGTGTGAGGGAAAAACTGTTTTTT. Protein: CASSVGQGVREKLFF.

The V gene is TRBV28, the J gene TRBJ1-1; 7 bases align to TRBD1. The trim removed 6 bases at V and 11 bases at J, leaving 9 bases unmatched. Germline CDR1 and CDR2: MDHEN and SYDVKM. The CDR3 covers 12 residues. CDR3 bases: TGTGCCAGCAGACAGGGGCCCGATTGGGCTTTCTTT. It encodes CASRQGPDWAFF. Using reference TRBV28 and TRBJ1-1 for the parts outside the CDR3, the full variable domain is DVKVTQSSRYLVKRTGEKVFLECVQDMDHENMFWYRQDPGLGLRLIYFSYDVKMKEKGDIPEGYSVSREKKERFSLILESASTNQTSMYLCASRQGPDWAFFGQGTRLTVV.

J is TRBJ2-7 and V is TRBV7-6; TRBD2 agrees at 7 bases. The germline V gene encodes CDR1 SGHVS and CDR2 FNYEAQ. Losses at the gene ends were 7 bases for V and 7 bases for J; bases not matched to a gene: 16. The CDR3 is 15 amino acids. The CDR3 DNA sequence: TGTGCCAGCACCTCCCGGGGAGGGGCGATGGGGGAGCAGTACTTC. Its protein product is CASTSRGGAMGEQYF.

Written as DNA, the CDR3 is TGTGCCAGTAGTGGAATGACTGATGCTTCACCCCTCCACTTT. Protein sequence: CASSGMTDASPLHF. The V gene is TRBV19, the J gene TRBJ1-6; the D is unclear. Germline CDR1 LNHDA, CDR2 SQIVND (reference sequence). The CDR3 runs to 14 residues. With 5 bases removed from V and 9 bases from J, the gap between germline ends came to 14 bases.

The chain uses TRBV6-4 and TRBJ1-1, with D perhaps matching TRBD1 (5 bases). The CDR3 covers 13 residues. From germline, CDR1 is MRHNA and CDR2 SNTAGT. Trimming shortened V by 8 bases and J by 1 base, and 11 bases separated the two germline ends. The CDR3 bases are TGTGCCAGCCGGCAGGGAAAGAACACTGAAGCTTTCTTT. Protein sequence: CASRQGKNTEAFF.

This sequence joins TRBV11-1 and TRBJ2-1; TRBD1 matches at 11 bases. With 0 bases clipped from V and 6 bases from J, the junction kept 4 bases outside the gene matches. Germline V CDR1 and CDR2: SGHAT, FQDESV (reference sequence). CDR3 length: 16 residues. The CDR3 region is CASSLAWDRGINEQFF. The CDR3 DNA reads TGTGCCAGCAGCTTAGCGTGGGACAGGGGGATCAATGAGCAGTTCTTC.

The sample holds a few counts of this clone. This rearrangement joins TRBV18 to TRBJ1-1; D perhaps matches TRBD1 (6 bases). The CDR3 covers 12 residues. Germline CDR1 is KGHSH and CDR2 is LQKENI. Trimming stripped 3 bases from V and 5 bases from J, with 7 bases between. The CDR3, as DNA: TGTGCCAGCTCACCTACAGGGACTGAAGCTTTCTTT. Translation: CASSPTGTEAFF.

The CDR3 region is CASKERDRPPQPQHF. In DNA form, the CDR3 reads TGTGCCAGCAAGGAACGGGACAGGCCCCCTCAGCCCCAGCATTTT. The genes are TRBV28 and TRBJ1-5, with 8 nucleotides matching TRBD1. Germline V lookup: CDR1 MDHEN, CDR2 SYDVKM. The CDR3 is made up of 15 amino acids. V was pared by 7 bases and J by 6 bases, with 11 bases of the junction left unmatched.

The sample holds a few counts of this clone. The chain couples TRBV6-6 to TRBJ2-7; tentative D call: TRBD1 (5 bases). The germline V gene has CDR1 MNHNY and CDR2 SVGAGI (reference sequence). Deletions cut 5 bases from V and 2 bases from J, with 28 bases between. This CDR3 spans 19 amino acids. CDR3 nucleotides: TGTGCCAGCAGTCCAACTCGACGGCCCGGTAGGACATCACCCTACGAGCAGTACTTC. Amino acids: CASSPTRRPGRTSPYEQYF.

J is TRBJ1-2 and V is TRBV10-3; 9 bases agree with TRBD1. Germline V gives CDR1 ENHRY, CDR2 SYGVKD. V lost 6 bases, J lost 6 bases, and 8 bases stayed unmatched. This CDR3 spans 14 amino acids. The CDR3 reads CAIRDQTGGNGYTF. For the CDR3, the DNA is TGTGCCATCAGGGACCAGACAGGGGGGAATGGCTACACCTTC.

The chain recombines TRBV7-9 with TRBJ2-5; D possibly corresponds to TRBD1 (6 bases). This CDR3 is 15 amino acids long. V gave up 2 bases and J gave up 1 base, with 11 bases separating them. The germline V gene encodes CDR1 SEHNR and CDR2 FQNEAQ (reference sequence). CDR3 coding DNA: TGTGCCAGCAGCTTATTACAGGGAGTCCAAGAGACCCAGTACTTC. Protein sequence: CASSLLQGVQETQYF. The variable domain in full, with the rest retrieved from reference TRBV7-9 and TRBJ2-5, is DTGVSQNPRHKITKRGQNVTFRCDPISEHNRLYWYRQTLGQGPEFLTYFQNEAQLEKSRLLSDRFSAERPKGSFSTLEIQRTEQGDSAMYLCASSLLQGVQETQYFGPGTRLLVL.

The chain joins TRBV28 to TRBJ2-3; maybe TRBD2 (7 bases). V was pared by 7 bases and J by 5 bases, with 19 bases between. The germline V gene has CDR1 MDHEN and CDR2 SYDVKM. The CDR3 sequence is 15 residues long. The CDR3: CASNPTRGAVDTQYF. The CDR3 DNA follows: TGTGCCAGCAATCCCACCCGGGGGGCGGTAGATACGCAGTATTTT.